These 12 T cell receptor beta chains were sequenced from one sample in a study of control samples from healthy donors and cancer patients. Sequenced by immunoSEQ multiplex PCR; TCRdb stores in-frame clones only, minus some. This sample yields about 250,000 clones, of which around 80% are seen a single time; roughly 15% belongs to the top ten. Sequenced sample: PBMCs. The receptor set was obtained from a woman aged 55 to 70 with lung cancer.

CDR3 loop: CASTETGENQPQHF. The CDR3 DNA sequence: TGTGCCAGCACAGAGACGGGAGAAAATCAGCCCCAGCATTTT. The chain has TRBV2 and TRBJ1-5; no reliable D call. The CDR3 has 14 residues. V was cut by 7 bases and J by 4 bases, with 14 bases left in between. Germline CDR1 is SNHLY and CDR2 is FYNNEI.

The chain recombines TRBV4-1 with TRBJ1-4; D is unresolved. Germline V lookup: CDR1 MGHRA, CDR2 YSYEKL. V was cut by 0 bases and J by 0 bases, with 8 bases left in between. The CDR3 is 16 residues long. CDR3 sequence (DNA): TGCGCCAGCAGCCAAGATTCCGGTGCAACTAATGAAAAACTGTTTTTT. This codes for CASSQDSGATNEKLFF.

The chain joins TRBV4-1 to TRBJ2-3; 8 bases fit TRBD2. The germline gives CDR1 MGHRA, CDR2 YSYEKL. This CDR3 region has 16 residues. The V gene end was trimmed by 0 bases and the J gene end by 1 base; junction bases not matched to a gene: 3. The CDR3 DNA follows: TGCGCCAGCAGCCAAGAGAGCGGGGGACGCACAGATACGCAGTATTTT. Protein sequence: CASSQESGGRTDTQYF.

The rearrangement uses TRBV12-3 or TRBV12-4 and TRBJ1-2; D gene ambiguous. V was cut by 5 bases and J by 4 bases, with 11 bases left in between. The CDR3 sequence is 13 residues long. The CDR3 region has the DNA TGTGCCAGCAGTCCGGGCCGGCCCTATGGCTACACCTTC. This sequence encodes CASSPGRPYGYTF.

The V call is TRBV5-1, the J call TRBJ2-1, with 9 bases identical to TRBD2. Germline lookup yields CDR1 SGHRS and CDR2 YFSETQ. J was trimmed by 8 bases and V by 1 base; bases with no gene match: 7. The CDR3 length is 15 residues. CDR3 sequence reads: CASSLTREGPYEQFF. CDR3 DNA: TGCGCCAGCAGCTTGACGCGGGAGGGCCCCTATGAGCAGTTCTTC.

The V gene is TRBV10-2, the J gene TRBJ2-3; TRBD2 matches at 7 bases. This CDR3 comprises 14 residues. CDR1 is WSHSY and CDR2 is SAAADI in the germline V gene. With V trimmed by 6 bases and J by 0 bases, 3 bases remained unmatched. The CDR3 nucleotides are TGCGCCAGCAGGCTAGCGGCCAGCACAGATACGCAGTATTTT. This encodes CASRLAASTDTQYF.

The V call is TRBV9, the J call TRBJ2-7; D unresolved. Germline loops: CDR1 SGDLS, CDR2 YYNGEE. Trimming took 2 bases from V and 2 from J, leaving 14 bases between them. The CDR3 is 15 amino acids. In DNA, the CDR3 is TGTGCCAGCAGCGTTGACACCCAGCTAACCTACGAGCAGTACTTC. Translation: CASSVDTQLTYEQYF.

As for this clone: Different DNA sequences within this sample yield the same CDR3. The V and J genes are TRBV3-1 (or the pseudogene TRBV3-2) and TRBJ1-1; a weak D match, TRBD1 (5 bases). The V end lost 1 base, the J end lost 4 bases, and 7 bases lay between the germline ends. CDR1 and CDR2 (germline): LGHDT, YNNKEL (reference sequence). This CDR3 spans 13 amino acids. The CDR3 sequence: CASSQGRGTEAFF. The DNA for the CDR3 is TGTGCCAGCAGCCAAGGGAGGGGCACTGAAGCTTTCTTT.

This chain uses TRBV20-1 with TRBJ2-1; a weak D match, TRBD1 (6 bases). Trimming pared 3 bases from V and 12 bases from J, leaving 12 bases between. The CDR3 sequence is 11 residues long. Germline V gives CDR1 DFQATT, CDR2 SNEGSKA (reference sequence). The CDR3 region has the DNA TGCAGTGCTAGTAAACAGGGTCTGCAGTTCTTC. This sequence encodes CSASKQGLQFF.

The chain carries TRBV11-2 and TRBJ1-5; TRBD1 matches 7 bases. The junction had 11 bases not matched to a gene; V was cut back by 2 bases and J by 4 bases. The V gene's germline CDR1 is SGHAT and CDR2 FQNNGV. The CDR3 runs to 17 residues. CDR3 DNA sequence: TGTGCCAGCAGCTTATGGACAGGAGGTTCGGGGAATCAGCCCCAGCATTTT. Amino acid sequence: CASSLWTGGSGNQPQHF.

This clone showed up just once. The CDR3 spells CASSFTTGGTEAFF. CDR3 in DNA: TGCGCCAGCAGCTTTACGACAGGGGGTACTGAAGCTTTCTTT. This chain joins TRBV5-1 and TRBJ1-1; TRBD1 agrees at 9 bases. V was pared by 2 bases and J by 5 bases, with 4 bases of the junction left unmatched. This CDR3 has 14 amino acids. Germline V gene data show CDR1 as SGHRS and CDR2 as YFSETQ.

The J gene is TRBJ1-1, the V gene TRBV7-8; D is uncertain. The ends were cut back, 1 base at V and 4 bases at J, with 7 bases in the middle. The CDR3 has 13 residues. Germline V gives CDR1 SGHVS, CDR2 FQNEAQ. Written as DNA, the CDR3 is TGTGCCAGCAGCTTAGGATTTTCCACTGAAGCTTTCTTT. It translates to CASSLGFSTEAFF.